Listed below are T cell receptor beta chains from one sample, sequenced in a study of cytomegalovirus exposure and HLA in healthy donors. Sequencing used immunoSEQ multiplex PCR; TCRdb keeps in-frame clones, though not all of them. The profile covers 150,000 or so clones, with over 70% appearing a single time and 1% to 1.5% taken by the ten largest. The sequenced sample was PBMCs. The receptors here all came from a man aged 45-60 years in good health and CMV-seropositive. CDR3s include the opening cysteine and the closing phenylalanine or tryptophan. Fields, in order: clone size, V gene, D gene, J gene, CDR3 DNA, CDR3 protein. D genes are given only for firm matches. Size values are once, few and many counts, or a class for expanded clones, and some rows have none.

clone_size: -; v_call: TRBV18; d_call: TRBD1; j_call: TRBJ1-1; cdr3_nt: TGTGCCAGCTCACCACAGAGGGGGCGCGGGAACACTGAAGCTTTCTTT; cdr3_aa: CASSPQRGRGNTEAFF
clone_size: -; v_call: TRBV18; d_call: TRBD2; j_call: TRBJ2-7; cdr3_nt: TGTGCCAGCTCACAGGGAAGGGGCGGGAGGGCCGCCTACGAGCAGTACTTC; cdr3_aa: CASSQGRGGRAAYEQYF
clone_size: -; v_call: TRBV18; d_call: -; j_call: TRBJ2-2; cdr3_nt: TGTGCCAGCTCACCACAGAACAGGGAGCTGTTTTTT; cdr3_aa: CASSPQNRELFF
clone_size: -; v_call: TRBV9; d_call: -; j_call: TRBJ1-4; cdr3_nt: TGTGCCAGCAGCGTAGGGCCAGGGGTTGGGCGTAATGAAAAACTGTTTTTT; cdr3_aa: CASSVGPGVGRNEKLFF
clone_size: -; v_call: TRBV28; d_call: -; j_call: TRBJ2-3; cdr3_nt: TGTGCCAGCAGTTTGGTCAGCGGGGGACAGCTTACGCAGTATTTT; cdr3_aa: CASSLVSGGQLTQYF
clone_size: -; v_call: TRBV28; d_call: -; j_call: TRBJ2-7; cdr3_nt: TGTGCCAGCAGTTTAGGGTGGGAGGAGTACTTC; cdr3_aa: CASSLGWEEYF
clone_size: few; v_call: TRBV19; d_call: -; j_call: TRBJ1-1; cdr3_nt: TGTGCCAGTAGCAGGGTCGGTGGGGCTATCACTGAAGCTTTCTTT; cdr3_aa: CASSRVGGAITEAFF
clone_size: few; v_call: TRBV6-5; d_call: TRBD1; j_call: TRBJ1-3; cdr3_nt: TGTGCCAGCAGCACCACAGGGGAAGGAAACACCATATATTTT; cdr3_aa: CASSTTGEGNTIYF
clone_size: -; v_call: TRBV27; d_call: -; j_call: TRBJ2-7; cdr3_nt: TGTGCCAGCAGTTTACAGGGAGGCCATTCCTACGAGCAGTACTTC; cdr3_aa: CASSLQGGHSYEQYF
clone_size: -; v_call: TRBV7-9; d_call: TRBD1; j_call: TRBJ1-2; cdr3_nt: TGTGCCAGCAGCCCGCGGGGGACAGGGCGTGATGGCTACACCTTC; cdr3_aa: CASSPRGTGRDGYTF
clone_size: -; v_call: TRBV5-1; d_call: -; j_call: TRBJ2-3; cdr3_nt: TGCGCCAGCAGCTTGACCCAGGGTGCAGATACGCAGTATTTT; cdr3_aa: CASSLTQGADTQYF
clone_size: few; v_call: TRBV11-2; d_call: -; j_call: TRBJ2-1; cdr3_nt: TGTGCCAGCAGCAGCTCATTGAGCTCCTACAATGAGCAGTTCTTC; cdr3_aa: CASSSSLSSYNEQFF
clone_size: -; v_call: TRBV28; d_call: TRBD1; j_call: TRBJ1-5; cdr3_nt: TGTGCCAGCAGGGGACAGGCGCATCAGCCCCAGCATTTT; cdr3_aa: CASRGQAHQPQHF
clone_size: -; v_call: TRBV28; d_call: TRBD2; j_call: TRBJ2-1; cdr3_nt: TGTGCCAGCAGTTCCCATTCCGGGACTAGCGGGAGTTGGAATGAGCAGTTCTTC; cdr3_aa: CASSSHSGTSGSWNEQFF
clone_size: -; v_call: TRBV7-3; d_call: -; j_call: TRBJ2-2; cdr3_nt: TGTGCCAGCAGTGGCAGGGCGAACACCGGGGAGCTGTTTTTT; cdr3_aa: CASSGRANTGELFF
clone_size: -; v_call: TRBV10-2; d_call: TRBD1; j_call: TRBJ1-5; cdr3_nt: TGCGCCAGCAGCCCCGGGACAGGGGTTTATAGCAATCAGCCCCAGCATTTT; cdr3_aa: CASSPGTGVYSNQPQHF
clone_size: -; v_call: TRBV5-6; d_call: TRBD1; j_call: TRBJ1-2; cdr3_nt: TGTGCCAGCAGCATCGGACAGGGCCACTATGGCTACACCTTC; cdr3_aa: CASSIGQGHYGYTF
clone_size: -; v_call: TRBV28; d_call: TRBD2; j_call: TRBJ2-2; cdr3_nt: TGTGCCAGCAGTTCGGAGACTAGCGGGAGAGGTACCGGGGAGCTGTTTTTT; cdr3_aa: CASSSETSGRGTGELFF